The clone carrying this T cell receptor (beta chain) was seen more than once but under ten times. The record originates from a study of T cells of healthy individuals. The CDR3 totals 16 residues. The V gene's germline CDR1 is MNHEY and CDR2 SMNVEV (reference sequence). V shed 4 bases and J 1 base; nucleotides not matched to a gene: 5. TCRdb passed the 5' RACE reads through MiXCR, listing each CDR3 protein once. The repertoire holds around 53,000 distinct CDR3 sequences, with roughly 14% as singletons. The V call is TRBV27, the J call TRBJ2-2; 8 bases fit TRBD1. This clonotype originated in a human donor in good health. CDR3 bases: TGTGCCAGCAGTTCCTATGGGACAGGGAACACCGGGGAGCTGTTTTTT. Its protein product is CASSSYGTGNTGELFF.